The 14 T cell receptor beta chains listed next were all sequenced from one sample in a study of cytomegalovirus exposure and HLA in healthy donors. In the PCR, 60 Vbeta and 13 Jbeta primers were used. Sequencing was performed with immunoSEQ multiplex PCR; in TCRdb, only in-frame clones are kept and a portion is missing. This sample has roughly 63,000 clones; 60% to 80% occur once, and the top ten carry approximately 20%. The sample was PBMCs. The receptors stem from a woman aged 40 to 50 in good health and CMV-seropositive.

As DNA, the CDR3 is TGCGCCAGCAGCTTCGAAGGTGGGGGCCCCTATGGCTACACCTTC. Amino acid sequence: CASSFEGGGPYGYTF. J is TRBJ1-2 and V is TRBV5-1, with D tentatively TRBD1 (6 bases). Looked up from germline, CDR1 is SGHRS and CDR2 is YFSETQ. The CDR3 has 15 residues. Trimming shortened V by 2 bases and J by 4 bases, and 15 bases separated the two germline ends.

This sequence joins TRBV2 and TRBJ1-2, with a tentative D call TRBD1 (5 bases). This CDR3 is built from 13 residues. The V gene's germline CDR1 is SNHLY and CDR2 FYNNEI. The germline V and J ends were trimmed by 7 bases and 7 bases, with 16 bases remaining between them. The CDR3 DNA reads TGTGCCAGCACCTTGGACACCCCTCGTGGCTACACCTTC. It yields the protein CASTLDTPRGYTF. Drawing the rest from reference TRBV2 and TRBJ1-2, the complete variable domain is EPEVTQTPSHQVTQMGQEVILRCVPISNHLYFYWYRQILGQKVEFLVSFYNNEISEKSEIFDDQFSVERPDGSNFTLKIRSTKLEDSAMYFCASTLDTPRGYTFGSGTRLTVV.

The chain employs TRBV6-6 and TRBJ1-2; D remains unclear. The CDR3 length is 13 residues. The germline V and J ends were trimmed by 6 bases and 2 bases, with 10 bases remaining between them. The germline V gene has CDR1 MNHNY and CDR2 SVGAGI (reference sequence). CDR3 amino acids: CASRIGHNYGYTF. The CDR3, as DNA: TGTGCCAGCAGAATCGGTCACAACTATGGCTACACCTTC.

The CDR3: CASSPSLTTDTQYF. Written as DNA, the CDR3 is TGTGCCAGTTCCCCCTCCCTAACCACAGATACGCAGTATTTT. This chain uses TRBV19 with TRBJ2-3; D is ambiguous. The CDR3 extends over 14 amino acids. Deletions cut 8 bases from V and 2 bases from J, with 14 bases between. CDR1 is LNHDA and CDR2 is SQIVND in the germline V gene (reference sequence).

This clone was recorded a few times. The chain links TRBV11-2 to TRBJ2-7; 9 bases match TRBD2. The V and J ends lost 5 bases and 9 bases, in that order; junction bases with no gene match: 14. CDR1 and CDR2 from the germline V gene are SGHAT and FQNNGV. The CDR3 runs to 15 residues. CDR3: CASSRGRAGGLGQYF. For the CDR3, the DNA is TGTGCCAGCAGCCGGGGGAGGGCGGGGGGGCTCGGGCAGTACTTC.

The CDR3 coding sequence is TGTGCCAGCTCACCCCCGGGACAAAGGAACACTGAAGCTTTCTTT. Translation gives CASSPPGQRNTEAFF. The rearrangement links TRBV18 to TRBJ1-1, with D perhaps TRBD1 (6 bases). CDR3 size: 15 residues. Per the germline V gene, CDR1 is KGHSH and CDR2 is LQKENI. V shed 3 bases and J shed 1 base, with 12 bases lying between them.

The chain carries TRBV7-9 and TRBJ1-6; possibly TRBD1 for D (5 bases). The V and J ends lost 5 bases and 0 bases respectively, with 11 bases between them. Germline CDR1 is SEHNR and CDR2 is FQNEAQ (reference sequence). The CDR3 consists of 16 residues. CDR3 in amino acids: CASSPTDSSYNSPLHF. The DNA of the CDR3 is TGTGCCAGCAGCCCGACAGATAGCTCCTATAATTCACCCCTCCACTTT.

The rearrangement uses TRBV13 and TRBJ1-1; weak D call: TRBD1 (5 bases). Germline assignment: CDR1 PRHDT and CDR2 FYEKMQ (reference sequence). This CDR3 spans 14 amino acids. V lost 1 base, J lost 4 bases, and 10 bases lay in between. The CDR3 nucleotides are TGTGCCAGCAGCTTAGAAGGGGAAGTCACTGAAGCTTTCTTT. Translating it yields CASSLEGEVTEAFF.

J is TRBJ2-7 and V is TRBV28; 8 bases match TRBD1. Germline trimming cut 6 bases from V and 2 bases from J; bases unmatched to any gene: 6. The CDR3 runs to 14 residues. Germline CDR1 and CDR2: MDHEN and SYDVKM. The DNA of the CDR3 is TGTGCCAGCAGACGGACAGGGAGGACCTACGAGCAGTACTTC. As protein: CASRRTGRTYEQYF. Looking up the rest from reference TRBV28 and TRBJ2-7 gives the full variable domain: DVKVTQSSRYLVKRTGEKVFLECVQDMDHENMFWYRQDPGLGLRLIYFSYDVKMKEKGDIPEGYSVSREKKERFSLILESASTNQTSMYLCASRRTGRTYEQYFGPGTRLTVT.

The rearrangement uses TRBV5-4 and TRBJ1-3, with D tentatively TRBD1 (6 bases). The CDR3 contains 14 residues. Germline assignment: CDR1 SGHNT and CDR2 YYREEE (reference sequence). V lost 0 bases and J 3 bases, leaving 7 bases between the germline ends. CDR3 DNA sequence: TGTGCCAGCAGCTTGGTAGGGGGTGGAAACACCATATATTTT. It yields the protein CASSLVGGGNTIYF.

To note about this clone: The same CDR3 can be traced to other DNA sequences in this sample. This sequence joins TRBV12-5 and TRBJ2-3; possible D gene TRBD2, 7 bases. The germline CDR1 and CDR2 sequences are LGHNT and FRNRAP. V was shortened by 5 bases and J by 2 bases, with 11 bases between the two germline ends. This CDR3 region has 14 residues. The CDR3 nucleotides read TGTGCTAGTGGTCTCGGGGGGCTCACAGATACGCAGTATTTT. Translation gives CASGLGGLTDTQYF.

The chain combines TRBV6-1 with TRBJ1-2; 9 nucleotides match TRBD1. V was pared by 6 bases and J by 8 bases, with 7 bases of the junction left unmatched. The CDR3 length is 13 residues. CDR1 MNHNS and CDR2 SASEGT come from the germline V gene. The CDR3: CASSYRGPDGYTF. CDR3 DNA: TGTGCCAGCAGCTACAGGGGGCCAGACGGCTACACCTTC.

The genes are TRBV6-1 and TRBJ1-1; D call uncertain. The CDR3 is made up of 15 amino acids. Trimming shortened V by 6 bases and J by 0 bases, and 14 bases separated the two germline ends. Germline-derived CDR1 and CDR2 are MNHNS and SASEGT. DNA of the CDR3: TGTGCCAGCAGACCGGACGGACTCATGAACACTGAAGCTTTCTTT. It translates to CASRPDGLMNTEAFF.

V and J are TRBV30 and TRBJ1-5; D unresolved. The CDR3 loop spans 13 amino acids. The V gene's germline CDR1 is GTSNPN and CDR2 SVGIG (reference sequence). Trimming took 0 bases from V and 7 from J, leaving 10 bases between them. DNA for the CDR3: TGTGCCTGGAGTGTTTATAGCCAACAGCCCCAGCATTTT. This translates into CAWSVYSQQPQHF.